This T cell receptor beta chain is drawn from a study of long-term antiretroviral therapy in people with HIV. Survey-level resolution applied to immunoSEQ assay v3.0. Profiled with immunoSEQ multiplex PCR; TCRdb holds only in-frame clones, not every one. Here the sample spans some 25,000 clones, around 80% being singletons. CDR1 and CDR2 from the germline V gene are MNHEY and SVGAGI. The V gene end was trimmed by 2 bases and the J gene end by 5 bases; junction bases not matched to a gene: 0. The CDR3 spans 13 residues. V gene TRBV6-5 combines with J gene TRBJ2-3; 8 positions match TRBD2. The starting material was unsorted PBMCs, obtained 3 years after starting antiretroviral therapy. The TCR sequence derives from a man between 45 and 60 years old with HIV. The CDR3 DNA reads TGTGCCAGCAGTTACCTAGCGGGAGATACGCAGTATTTT. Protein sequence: CASSYLAGDTQYF.